This is a list of T cell receptor beta chains from one sample in a study of immune aging and cytomegalovirus after organ transplant. The antigens of these receptors remain unknown. TCRdb itself ran the single-cell sequencing reads through MiXCR, one entry per CDR3 protein. The table records about 21,000 distinct CDR3 sequences, more than 35% of them present only once. The source material was CMV peptide-activated CD4+ and CD8+ T cells sorted from blood, sampled at five time points, pooled. These receptors were obtained from a female donor who had a heart transplant and CMV viremia. CDR3s include the opening cysteine and the closing phenylalanine or tryptophan. The D gene is left open where the match is weak. Only part of the rows carry a size: once, few, many, or a class if the clone is expanded.

.,TRBD1,TRBJ2-3,TRBV2,TGCGTCAGCAGTGACAGGGAAGTTCCGGCCACAGATGCGCAGTATTTT,CVSSDREVPATDAQYF
.,.,TRBJ2-6,TRBV29-1,TGCAGCGTTGAGGCAGGGGCAACTGGGGCCAACGTCCTGACTTTC,CSVEAGATGANVLTF
.,TRBD1,TRBJ2-6,TRBV7-8,TGTGCCAGCAGCCCCGACAGGGTGGCAGGCCCCTCTGGGGCCAACGTCCTGACTTTC,CASSPDRVAGPSGANVLTF
.,.,TRBJ2-1,TRBV5-5,TGTGCCAGCAGCTGGGGGGACCTGAATGAGCAGTTCTTC,CASSWGDLNEQFF
.,.,TRBJ2-5,TRBV19,TGTGCCAGTAGTATGACGAGGTCAGAGACCCAGCACTTC,CASSMTRSETQHF
few,.,TRBJ1-1,TRBV14,TGTGCCAGCAGCCAGGACAGTTACACTGAAGCTTTCTTT,CASSQDSYTEAFF
few,.,TRBJ2-1,TRBV19,TGTGCCAGTATGACCACTCCTTGGGATGAGCAGTTCTTC,CASMTTPWDEQFF
many,.,TRBJ2-3,TRBV6-6,TGTGCCAGCAGCCGAAGAAGGGACTCCACAGATACGCAGTATTTT,CASSRRRDSTDTQYF
.,.,TRBJ2-1,TRBV2,TGTGCCAGCAGTGCGTCGCGGGTTTCCTACAATGAGCAGTTCTTC,CASSASRVSYNEQFF
many,TRBD2,TRBJ2-7,TRBV3-1,TGTGCCAGCAGTCGGACTAGCGTCGAGCAGTACTTC,CASSRTSVEQYF
.,.,TRBJ2-5,TRBV7-8,TGTGCCAGCAGCTCTGGACGGGAGACCCAGTATTTC,CASSSGRETQYF
few,.,TRBJ2-7,TRBV5-5,TGTGCCAGCACCCCACGCGGGACAGATTTCTACGAGCAGTACTTC,CASTPRGTDFYEQYF
few,.,TRBJ1-1,TRBV10-2,TGCGCCAGCAGTGAGGACGGGGGGTTGGACACTGAAGCTTTCTTT,CASSEDGGLDTEAFF
.,.,TRBJ1-4,TRBV5-1,TGCGCCAGCAGCCTCGAGGCTTTCGCAACTAATGAAAAACTGTTTTTT,CASSLEAFATNEKLFF
.,TRBD1,TRBJ2-2,TRBV29-1,TGCAGCGCCCCCGGGACAGGTCTAGCTGGGGAGCTGTTTTTT,CSAPGTGLAGELFF
.,.,TRBJ1-1,TRBV5-1,TGCGCCAGCAGCTTGGTGGCAGGATTGAACACTGAAGCTTTCTTT,CASSLVAGLNTEAFF
.,.,TRBJ1-1,TRBV3-1,TGTGCCAGCAGGCAGGGTCCCACGAACACTGAAGCTTTCTTT,CASRQGPTNTEAFF
medium-sized,.,TRBJ2-2,TRBV7-8,TGTGCCAGCAGCCGGTACCTGACCGACCCCGGGGAGCTGTTTTTT,CASSRYLTDPGELFF
few,.,TRBJ2-7,TRBV7-9,TGTGCCAGCAGCGGGACCGCCGCCTACGAGCAGTACTTC,CASSGTAAYEQYF
.,.,TRBJ1-6,TRBV6-5,TGTGCCAGCAGTTTCAGCAAGGGAGGGTCCTATAATTCACCCCTCCACTTT,CASSFSKGGSYNSPLHF
few,.,TRBJ1-1,TRBV12-3/TRBV12-4,TGTGCCAGCAGTCCGGTGGTAAGGGATGAGGCTTTCTTT,CASSPVVRDEAFF
many,.,TRBJ2-7,TRBV9,TGTGCCAGCAGCGTAAGTCCGATGTACGAGCAGTACTTC,CASSVSPMYEQYF
.,TRBD1,TRBJ2-5,TRBV19,TGTGCCAGTAGTAGACGACAGGGGGAGACCCAGTACTTC,CASSRRQGETQYF
many,.,TRBJ1-1,TRBV7-2,TGTGCCAGCAGCTCGCAGGGTTGGGGCACTGAAGCTTTCTTT,CASSSQGWGTEAFF
.,.,TRBJ2-1,TRBV9,TGTGCCAGCAGCGATCATCCGGGACTGACGGAGGGTGAGCGGTTCTTC,CASSDHPGLTEGERFF
many,.,TRBJ2-1,TRBV5-1,TGCGCCAGCAGCTTGGATTGGACAGTAAGCGGAGAGCAGTTCTTC,CASSLDWTVSGEQFF
medium-sized,TRBD2,TRBJ2-3,TRBV7-2,TGTGCCAGCAGCTTTTTAGCGGGAGCAGGGGATACGCAGTATTTT,CASSFLAGAGDTQYF
many,.,TRBJ1-4,TRBV5-1,TGCGCCAGCAGCTTGGATCCGGTAAACGTCGGACTGTTTTTT,CASSLDPVNVGLFF